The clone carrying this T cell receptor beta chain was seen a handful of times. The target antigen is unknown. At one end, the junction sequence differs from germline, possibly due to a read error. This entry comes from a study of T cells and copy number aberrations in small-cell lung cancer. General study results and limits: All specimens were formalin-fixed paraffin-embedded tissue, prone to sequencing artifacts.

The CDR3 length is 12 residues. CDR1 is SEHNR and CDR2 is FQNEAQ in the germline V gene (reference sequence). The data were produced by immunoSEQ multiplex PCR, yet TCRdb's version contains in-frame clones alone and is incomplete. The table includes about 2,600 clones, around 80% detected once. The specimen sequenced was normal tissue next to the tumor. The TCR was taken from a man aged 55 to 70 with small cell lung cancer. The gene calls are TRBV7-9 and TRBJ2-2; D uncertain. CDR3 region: CASRLDTGELFF. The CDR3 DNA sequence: TGTGCCAGCAGATTAGACACCGGGGAGCTGTTTTTT.